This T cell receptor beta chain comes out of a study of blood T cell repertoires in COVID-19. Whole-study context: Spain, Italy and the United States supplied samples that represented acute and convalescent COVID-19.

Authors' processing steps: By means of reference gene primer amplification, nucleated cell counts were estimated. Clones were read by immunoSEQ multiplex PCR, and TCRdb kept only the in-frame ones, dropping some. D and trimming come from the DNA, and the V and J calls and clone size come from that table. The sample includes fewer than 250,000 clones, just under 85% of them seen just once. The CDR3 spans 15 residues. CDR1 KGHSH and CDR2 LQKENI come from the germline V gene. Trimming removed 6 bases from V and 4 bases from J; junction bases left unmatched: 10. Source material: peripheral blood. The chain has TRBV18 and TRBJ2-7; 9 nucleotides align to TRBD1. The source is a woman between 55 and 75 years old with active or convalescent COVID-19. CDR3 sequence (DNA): TGTGCCAGCTCCCCTTTAGGGACAGGGTTGTACGAGCAGTACTTC. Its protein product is CASSPLGTGLYEQYF.